The rows below give T cell receptor beta chains drawn from one sample of a study of T cells in Graves' hyperthyroidism and ophthalmopathy. TCRdb re-derived calls from the multiplex PCR reads in MiXCR, one entry per CDR3 protein. Seen here are 600,000 to 900,000 distinct CDR3 sequences, roughly 17% observed once, and the top ten hold over 7.5%. Sequencing was done on a sample of blood. All receptors derive from a man between 18 and 35 years old with Graves' hyperthyroidism. The CDR3 runs from the conserved cysteine through the conserved F or W. A D gene is named only where the DNA matches it firmly. Where a row states a size, it is once, few, many or the class of an expanded clone; other rows omit it.

d_call	v_call	j_call	clone_size	cdr3_aa	cdr3_nt
TRBD2	TRBV7-8	TRBJ2-7	-	CASSMTSGSTYEQYF	TGTGCCAGCAGCATGACTAGCGGGAGTACCTACGAGCAGTACTTC
-	TRBV2	TRBJ1-4	many	CASSKGHLGEKLFF	TGTGCCAGCAGCAAAGGACACCTAGGGGAGAAACTGTTTTTT
-	TRBV28	TRBJ1-1	many	CASSLFVAGTEAFF	TGTGCCAGCAGTTTATTCGTCGCGGGCACTGAAGCTTTCTTT
-	TRBV25-1	TRBJ1-6	-	CASSYPGAYSPLHF	TGTGCCAGCAGTTATCCAGGGGCCTATTCACCCCTCCACTTT
-	TRBV18	TRBJ1-4	-	CASSPQSAGRANEKLFF	TGTGCCAGCTCACCACAGTCAGCAGGTCGGGCTAATGAAAAACTGTTTTTT
-	TRBV2	TRBJ1-5	-	CASSRDFNQPQHF	TGTGCCAGCAGCCGGGACTTCAATCAGCCCCAGCATTTT
-	TRBV5-5	TRBJ2-5	few	CASSLAGDEIETQYF	TGTGCCAGCAGCTTGGCCGGAGATGAGATTGAGACCCAGTACTTC
-	TRBV13	TRBJ2-7	-	CASSLGGGQLSYEQYF	TGTGCCAGCAGCTTAGGCGGGGGACAACTGAGCTACGAGCAGTACTTC
TRBD2	TRBV20-1	TRBJ2-5	few	CRAASGQETQYF	TGCAGGGCAGCTAGCGGGCAAGAGACCCAGTACTTC
-	TRBV27	TRBJ1-5	many	CASSSGVSNQPQHF	TGTGCCAGCAGCTCAGGGGTAAGCAATCAGCCCCAGCATTTT
TRBD1	TRBV2	TRBJ1-1	-	CARQGMNTEAFF	TGTGCCAGACAGGGGATGAACACTGAAGCTTTCTTT
TRBD1	TRBV20-1	TRBJ2-7	many	CSANPGQGASYEQYF	TGCAGTGCTAACCCGGGACAGGGGGCGTCGTACGAGCAGTACTTC
-	TRBV6-2/TRBV6-3	TRBJ2-3	many	CASAPSGPKIKYF	TGTGCCAGCGCCCCAAGTGGGCCCAAGATAAAGTATTTT
TRBD2	TRBV20-1	TRBJ2-7	many	CSARVPSGGYEQYF	TGCAGTGCTAGAGTTCCCAGCGGGGGCTACGAGCAGTACTTC
-	TRBV27	TRBJ2-7	many	CASMNPRREQYF	TGTGCCAGCATGAATCCCAGGAGGGAGCAGTACTTC
-	TRBV20-1	TRBJ1-1	many	CSACPGHLNTEAFF	TGCAGTGCTTGCCCCGGACACCTGAACACTGAAGCTTTCTTT
TRBD1	TRBV20-1	TRBJ2-5	few	CSAKKTGSETQYF	TGCAGTGCCAAAAAGACAGGGTCAGAGACCCAGTACTTC
-	TRBV7-6	TRBJ2-2	many	CASCGVVNTGELFF	TGTGCCAGCTGTGGGGTTGTGAACACCGGGGAGCTGTTTTTT
-	TRBV10-1	TRBJ2-5	few	CASSESIGSYETQYF	TGCGCCAGCAGTGAGTCGATCGGGAGTTACGAGACCCAGTACTTC
-	TRBV10-3	TRBJ2-7	-	CAISVIIGYPYEQYF	TGTGCCATCAGTGTCATCATAGGTTACCCCTACGAGCAGTACTTC
-	TRBV7-2	TRBJ2-1	few	CASSLPGRLNNEQFF	TGTGCCAGCAGCTTACCCGGGAGACTGAACAATGAGCAGTTCTTC
-	TRBV29-1	TRBJ2-1	-	CSVTGLAEGGQFF	TGCAGCGTAACAGGGCTAGCCGAAGGGGGGCAGTTCTTC
-	TRBV28	TRBJ2-6	many	CASITPNGVRGANVLTF	TGTGCCAGCATCACACCAAACGGGGTGCGGGGGGCCAACGTCCTGACTTTC
TRBD1	TRBV27	TRBJ1-2	many	CASTSGTEYGYTF	TGTGCCAGCACCTCCGGGACAGAGTATGGCTACACCTTC
TRBD2	TRBV4-3	TRBJ2-1	-	CASSQGGGLTVNEQFF	TGCGCCAGCAGCCAAGGCGGGGGACTAACCGTCAATGAGCAGTTCTTC
TRBD2	TRBV7-8	TRBJ2-5	many	CASSLPTSGATSQETQYF	TGTGCCAGCAGCTTACCGACTAGCGGAGCCACCTCCCAAGAGACCCAGTACTTC
TRBD2	TRBV28	TRBJ2-1	many	CASRSSGSWNEQFF	TGTGCCAGCAGATCTAGCGGGAGCTGGAATGAGCAGTTCTTC
-	TRBV12-5	TRBJ2-1	many	CASAPPRGLADYNEQFF	TGTGCTAGTGCCCCACCCCGGGGGCTAGCGGACTACAATGAGCAGTTCTTC
-	TRBV6-2/TRBV6-3	TRBJ2-5	-	CASSIGGRAQETQYF	TGTGCCAGCAGTATAGGGGGGCGCGCCCAAGAGACCCAGTACTTC
TRBD2	TRBV19	TRBJ2-3	many	CASRTGAGEVDTQYF	TGTGCCAGTAGGACAGGAGCGGGAGAGGTCGATACGCAGTATTTT
-	TRBV6-2/TRBV6-3	TRBJ1-5	few	CASIPAGPGAQHF	TGTGCCAGCATCCCCGCGGGGCCCGGGGCCCAGCATTTT
-	TRBV6-1	TRBJ2-1	-	CASSARLINEQFF	TGTGCCTCTTCGGCAAGACTCATCAATGAGCAGTTCTTC
-	TRBV20-1	TRBJ2-7	-	CSAIRDTSSDEQYF	TGCAGTGCTATCCGGGACACTTCCTCTGACGAGCAGTACTTC
-	TRBV25-1	TRBJ1-1	-	CASSGGPEAFF	TGTGCCAGCAGTGGAGGGCCAGAAGCTTTCTTT
-	TRBV20-1	TRBJ2-7	many	CSARAIGGTYEQYF	TGCAGTGCTAGAGCTATAGGGGGAACCTACGAGCAGTACTTC